These 8 T cell receptor beta chains came from one sample sequenced in a study of blood T cell repertoires in COVID-19. Generated by immunoSEQ multiplex PCR, the TCRdb table keeps only in-frame clones and is missing some. The table includes about 100,000 clones, around four fifths detected once. The sequencing sample was made of peripheral blood. The receptor set was obtained from a woman aged 70-85 years with acute or convalescent COVID-19.

The gene calls are TRBV18 and TRBJ1-4, with 9 bases matching TRBD1. The CDR3 has 16 amino acids. J lost 8 bases, V lost 4 bases, and 11 bases had no gene match. Germline assignment: CDR1 KGHSH and CDR2 LQKENI. CDR3 sequence reads: CASSLSAGTGSEKLFF. In DNA, the CDR3 is TGTGCCAGCTCACTTTCGGCCGGGACAGGGAGCGAAAAACTGTTTTTT.

V is TRBV28 and J is TRBJ1-2; the D gene is possibly TRBD1 (6 bases). This CDR3 region has 13 residues. V lost 7 bases and J 6 bases, leaving 15 bases between the germline ends. Germline CDR1 MDHEN, CDR2 SYDVKM. CDR3 amino acids: CASIPPRGNGYTF. CDR3 DNA sequence: TGTGCCAGCATTCCTCCCAGGGGCAATGGCTACACCTTC.

The rearrangement joins TRBV29-1 to TRBJ1-1; perhaps TRBD1 as D (6 bases). V was pared by 7 bases and J by 4 bases, with 19 bases between. The V gene's germline CDR1 is SQVTM and CDR2 ANQGSEA. CDR3 length equals 14 residues. CDR3 region: CSASLGGAGTEAFF. The CDR3 nucleotides read TGCAGCGCATCCCTTGGGGGGGCGGGCACTGAAGCTTTCTTT.

V gene TRBV2 combines with J gene TRBJ2-7, with D unclear. The CDR3 extends over 14 amino acids. Germline lookup yields CDR1 SNHLY and CDR2 FYNNEI. V was cut by 7 bases and J by 1 base, with 14 bases left in between. The DNA of the CDR3 is TGTGCCAGCACGGAAGGAGATGTGTCCTACGAGCAGTACGTC. It is translated as CASTEGDVSYEQYV.

The rearrangement links TRBV3-1 (or the pseudogene TRBV3-2) to TRBJ1-4, with 8 bases that match TRBD1. The CDR3 is 14 amino acids. CDR1 is LGHDT and CDR2 is YNNKEL in the germline V gene (reference sequence). Trimming took 6 bases from V and 5 from J; bases not matched to a gene: 5. The DNA of the CDR3 is TGTGCCAGCAGTCGGACAGGGAGGAATGAAAAACTGTTTTTT. It codes for CASSRTGRNEKLFF.

The V gene is TRBV6-5, the J gene TRBJ1-4; D is undetermined. The V and J ends lost 6 bases and 8 bases respectively, with 19 bases between them. Germline values: CDR1 MNHEY, CDR2 SVGAGI. The CDR3 runs to 15 residues. In DNA, the CDR3 is TGTGCCAGCAGGCTCCAACTGGGAGGACTAGAAAAACTGTTTTTT. Translation: CASRLQLGGLEKLFF.

CDR3 bases: TGTGCCAGCAGCGTCGGAGGATCGGAAGAGACCCAGTACTTC. This sequence encodes CASSVGGSEETQYF. The chain is built from TRBV9 and TRBJ2-5, with D possibly being TRBD2 (5 bases). Trimming took off 2 bases at V and 3 bases at J, with 11 bases between the two ends. CDR3 size: 14 residues. Germline CDR1 is SGDLS and CDR2 is YYNGEE.

V is TRBV19 and J is TRBJ2-6; D is unresolved. Trimming pared 1 base from V and 0 bases from J, leaving 13 bases between. From germline, CDR1 is LNHDA and CDR2 SQIVND (reference sequence). The CDR3 is 18 amino acids. CDR3 in DNA: TGTGCCAGTAGTATAGCTCCCAAACTATACTCTGGGGCCAACGTCCTGACTTTC. Translation gives CASSIAPKLYSGANVLTF.